This record concerns one TCR beta chain sequence. The antigen is unknown. Germline CDR1 is LNHDA and CDR2 is SQIVND (reference sequence). The CDR3 is made up of 15 amino acids. The V segment lost 5 bases and the J segment 8 bases; nucleotides outside the gene matches: 11. The data were obtained in a study of T cell responses to AZD1222 COVID-19 vaccine. Study at large: Second doses at about 4 or about 12 weeks were pooled. General study results and limits: Reportedly, nearly half the spike-specific TCRs target unmutated variant regions.

Measured with immunoSEQ multiplex PCR; TCRdb has only the in-frame clones, and not every one. The data show roughly 170,000 clones, about 91% seen once. This TCR was sampled from an adult in good health. The sample consisted of peripheral blood, taken on day 0 of AZD1222 vaccination. The gene calls are TRBV19 and TRBJ1-4; 7 bases align to TRBD1. The CDR3 loop is CASSVQGGAGEKLFF. DNA for the CDR3: TGTGCCAGTAGTGTCCAAGGGGGCGCAGGCGAAAAACTGTTTTTT.